The T cell receptor (beta chain) under discussion was sequenced for a study of cytomegalovirus exposure and HLA in healthy donors. This clone was seen only a few times. Its cognate antigen is unknown. Study observations and caveats: The classifier reportedly diagnosed cytomegalovirus status with high sensitivity and specificity.

Clones were sequenced by immunoSEQ multiplex PCR, and TCRdb holds only the in-frame ones, with some missing. This table has 150,000 to 200,000 clones, around four fifths appearing once. Germline V CDR1 and CDR2: KGHSY, FQNENV. Trimming cost V 5 bases and J 6 bases, with 13 bases left between them. The CDR3 is made up of 13 amino acids. Separation from the roughly 600-subject first cohort characterized the roughly 120-subject validation cohort, to which the donors belonged. The clonotype originates from a man under 40 in good health and CMV-seropositive. The material sequenced was PBMCs. This rearrangement joins TRBV16 to TRBJ1-2; a possible D gene is TRBD1 (6 bases). CDR3 nucleotides: TGTGCCAGCAGCATACAGGGTCGAGATGGCTACACCTTC. Its protein product is CASSIQGRDGYTF.